A selection of T cell receptor beta chains follows, all from one sample in a study of post-analysis software for immune sequencing data. One entry per CDR3 protein, called by TCRdb with MiXCR from the PCR reads. The table lists roughly 400,000 distinct CDR3 sequences, approximately 38% of them singletons. The sample consisted of blood. These receptors originate from a girl aged 2 to 10 with multiple sclerosis. The CDR3 runs from the conserved cysteine through the conserved F or W. A D gene is named only where the DNA matches it firmly. Clone size is stated in some rows and not others, as once, few, many or a class when expanded.

TGCGCCAGCCACGACGTCAGCGGGGGGGCCTATGAGCAGTTCTTC,CASHDVSGGAYEQFF,TRBV5-1,TRBD2,NA,TRBJ2-1
TGTGCCAGCAGTGGCTTTGTATGCAATGAGCAGTTCTTC,CASSGFVCNEQFF,TRBV6-4,NA,NA,TRBJ2-1
TGCAGCGCACAGAGTAGCGGGAGTACGCAGTATTTT,CSAQSSGSTQYF,TRBV29-1,TRBD2,NA,TRBJ2-3
TGTGCCAGCAGGGAGGGGAGTGCTCAGCCCCAGCATTTT,CASREGSAQPQHF,TRBV6-1,NA,NA,TRBJ1-5
TGTGCCAGCAGCCAAGATAGGAAAGGGGGACAAGAGACCCAGTACTTC,CASSQDRKGGQETQYF,TRBV4-2,NA,NA,TRBJ2-5
TGTGCCAGCAGGCCTCAAACAGGGGGCGCGATCGGCTATGGTTACACCTTC,CASRPQTGGAIGYGYTF,TRBV7-2,TRBD1,NA,TRBJ1-2
TGCGCCAGCAGCCTGGAGGGACGTGGAGAGCAGTTCTTC,CASSLEGRGEQFF,TRBV5-1,NA,NA,TRBJ2-1
TGTGCCAGCAGAGATACAGGGCGAGATCAGCCCCAGCATTTT,CASRDTGRDQPQHF,TRBV10-3,NA,NA,TRBJ1-5
TGCGCCAGCAGCTTGGAAGGGACCCAGTACTTC,CASSLEGTQYF,TRBV5-1,NA,many,TRBJ2-5
TGTGCCAGCACCACTGACGGGAGGGCAGGGGAGACCCAGTACTTC,CASTTDGRAGETQYF,TRBV12-3/TRBV12-4,TRBD2,many,TRBJ2-5
TGTGCCAGCAGTGAAATTGGGACAGGGGGTCGGAATGAGCAGTTCTTC,CASSEIGTGGRNEQFF,TRBV25-1,TRBD1,NA,TRBJ2-1
TGTGCCACCAGCAGAGATCAAATAGAGGGGCGCACGAGCGGCAATGGGCAGTTCTTC,CATSRDQIEGRTSGNGQFF,TRBV15,NA,NA,TRBJ2-1
TGCAGTGCTAGTCGAGCAAATGAGCAGTTCTTC,CSASRANEQFF,TRBV20-1,NA,few,TRBJ2-1
TGTGCCAGCAGCGATGGCAGCCCTTGGGGCTACACCTTC,CASSDGSPWGYTF,TRBV11-1,NA,few,TRBJ1-2
TGTGCCAGCAGTGTACAGCTACTCAAATATGGCTACACCTTC,CASSVQLLKYGYTF,TRBV6-2/TRBV6-3,NA,few,TRBJ1-2
TGCGCCAGCAGCTTGCGGACCGGGACGGGGTTCAACAATGAGCAGTTCTTC,CASSLRTGTGFNNEQFF,TRBV5-1,NA,NA,TRBJ2-1
TGTGCCAGCAGTTACAGGGAGAGCTCTGGGGCCAACGTCCTGACTTTC,CASSYRESSGANVLTF,TRBV9,NA,NA,TRBJ2-6
TGCAGTGCTAGAGATCAGCGGGGGGTATACAATGAGCAGTTCTTC,CSARDQRGVYNEQFF,TRBV20-1,TRBD2,large,TRBJ2-1
TGTGCCAGCTCACCATGGACAGGGACTAGCGGGGACAATGAGCAGTTCTTC,CASSPWTGTSGDNEQFF,TRBV18,TRBD2,NA,TRBJ2-1
TGTGCCGGGGGGCTGTATAATTCACCCCTCCACTTT,CAGGLYNSPLHF,TRBV7-9,NA,NA,TRBJ1-6
TGCAGCGTTGAAGCATTAGCGGGAGGGAGGTATGCCGAAGAGACCCAGTACTTC,CSVEALAGGRYAEETQYF,TRBV29-1,TRBD2,NA,TRBJ2-5
TGCAGTACCGGTTTCGACAGGTCCAAAAACATTCAGTACTTC,CSTGFDRSKNIQYF,TRBV20-1,NA,few,TRBJ2-4